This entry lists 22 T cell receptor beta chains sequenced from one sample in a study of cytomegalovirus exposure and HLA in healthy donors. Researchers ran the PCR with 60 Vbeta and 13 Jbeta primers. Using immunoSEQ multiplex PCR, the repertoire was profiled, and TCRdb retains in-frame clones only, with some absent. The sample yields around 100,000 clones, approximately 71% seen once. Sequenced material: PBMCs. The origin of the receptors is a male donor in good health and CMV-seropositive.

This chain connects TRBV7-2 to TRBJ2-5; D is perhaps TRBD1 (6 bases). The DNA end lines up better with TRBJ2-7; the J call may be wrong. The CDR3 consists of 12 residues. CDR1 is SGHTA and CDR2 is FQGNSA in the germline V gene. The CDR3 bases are TGTGCCAGCAGTTCACAGGGCTACGAGCAGTACTTC. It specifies CASSSQGYEQYF.

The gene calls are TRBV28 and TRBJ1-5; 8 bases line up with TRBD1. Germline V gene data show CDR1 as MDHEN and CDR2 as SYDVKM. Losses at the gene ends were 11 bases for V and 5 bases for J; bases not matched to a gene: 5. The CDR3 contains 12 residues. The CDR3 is CAAAQGDQPQHF. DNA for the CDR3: TGTGCCGCGGCACAGGGGGATCAGCCCCAGCATTTT.

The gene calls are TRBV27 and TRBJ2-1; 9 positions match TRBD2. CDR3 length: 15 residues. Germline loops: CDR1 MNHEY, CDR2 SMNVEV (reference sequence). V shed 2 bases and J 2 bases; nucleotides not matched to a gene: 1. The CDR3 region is CASSLGTSPYNEQFF. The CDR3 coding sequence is TGTGCCAGCAGTTTAGGGACTAGCCCCTACAATGAGCAGTTCTTC.

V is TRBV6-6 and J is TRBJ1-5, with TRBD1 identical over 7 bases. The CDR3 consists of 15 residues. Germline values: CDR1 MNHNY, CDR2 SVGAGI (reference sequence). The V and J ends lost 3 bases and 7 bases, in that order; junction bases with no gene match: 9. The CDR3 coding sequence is TGTGCCAGCAGTTATGAGGGGGCGGGTCAACAGCCCCAGCATTTT. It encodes CASSYEGAGQQPQHF.

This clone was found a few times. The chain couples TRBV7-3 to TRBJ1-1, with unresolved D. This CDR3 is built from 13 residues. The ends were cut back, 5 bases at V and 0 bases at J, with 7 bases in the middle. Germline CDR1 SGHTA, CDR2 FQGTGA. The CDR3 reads CASSLQMNTEAFF. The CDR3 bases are TGTGCCAGCAGCCTGCAGATGAACACTGAAGCTTTCTTT.

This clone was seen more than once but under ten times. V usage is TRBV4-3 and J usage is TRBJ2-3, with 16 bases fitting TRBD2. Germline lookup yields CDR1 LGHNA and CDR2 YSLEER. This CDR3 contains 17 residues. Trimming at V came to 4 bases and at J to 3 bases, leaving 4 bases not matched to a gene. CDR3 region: CASSRGLAGGPTDTQYF. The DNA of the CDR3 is TGCGCCAGCAGCCGGGGACTAGCGGGAGGGCCGACAGATACGCAGTATTTT.

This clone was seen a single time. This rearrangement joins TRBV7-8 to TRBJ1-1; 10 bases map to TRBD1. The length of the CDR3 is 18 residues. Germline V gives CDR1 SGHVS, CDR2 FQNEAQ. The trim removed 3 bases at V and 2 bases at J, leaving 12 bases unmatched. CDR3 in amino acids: CASSFLTGTGEINTEAFF. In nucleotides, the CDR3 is TGTGCCAGCAGCTTCCTGACCGGGACAGGGGAAATCAACACTGAAGCTTTCTTT.

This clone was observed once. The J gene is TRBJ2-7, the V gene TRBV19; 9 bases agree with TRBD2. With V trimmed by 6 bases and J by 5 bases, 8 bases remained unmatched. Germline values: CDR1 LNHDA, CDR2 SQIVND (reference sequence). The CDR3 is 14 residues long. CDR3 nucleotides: TGTGCCAGTAGCTTGGCGGGAGGGTCTGACGAGCAGTACTTC. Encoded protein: CASSLAGGSDEQYF.

CDR3 coding DNA: TGTGCCAGGCCGAGGGGGGACAGGTCTCAAGAGACCCAGTACTTC. Its protein product is CARPRGDRSQETQYF. The chain combines TRBV6-5 with TRBJ2-5; 8 bases map to TRBD1. CDR3 size: 15 residues. CDR1 is MNHEY and CDR2 is SVGAGI in the germline V gene. J was trimmed by 2 bases and V by 9 bases; bases with no gene match: 11.

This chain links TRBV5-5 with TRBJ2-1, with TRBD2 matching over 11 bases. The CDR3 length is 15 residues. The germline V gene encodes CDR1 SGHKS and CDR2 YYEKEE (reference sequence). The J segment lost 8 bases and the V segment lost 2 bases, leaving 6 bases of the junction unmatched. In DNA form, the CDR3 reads TGTGCCAGCAGCTTTACTAGCGGGAGCCTCGATGAGCAGTTCTTC. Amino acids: CASSFTSGSLDEQFF. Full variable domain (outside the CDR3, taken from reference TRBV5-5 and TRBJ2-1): DAGVTQSPTHLIKTRGQQVTLRCSPISGHKSVSWYQQVLGQGPQFIFQYYEKEERGRGNFPDRFSARQFPNYSSELNVNALLLGDSALYLCASSFTSGSLDEQFFGPGTRLTVL.

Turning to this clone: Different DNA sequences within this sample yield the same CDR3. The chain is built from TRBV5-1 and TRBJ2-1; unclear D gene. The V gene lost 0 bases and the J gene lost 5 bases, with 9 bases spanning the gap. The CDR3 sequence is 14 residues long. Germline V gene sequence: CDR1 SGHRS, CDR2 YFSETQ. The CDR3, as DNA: TGCGCCAGCAGCTTGGGAGGCACCGACAATGAGCAGTTCTTC. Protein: CASSLGGTDNEQFF. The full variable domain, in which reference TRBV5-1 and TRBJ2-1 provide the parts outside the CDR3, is KAGVTQTPRYLIKTRGQQVTLSCSPISGHRSVSWYQQTPGQGLQFLFEYFSETQRNKGNFPGRFSGRQFSNSRSEMNVSTLELGDSALYLCASSLGGTDNEQFFGPGTRLTVL.

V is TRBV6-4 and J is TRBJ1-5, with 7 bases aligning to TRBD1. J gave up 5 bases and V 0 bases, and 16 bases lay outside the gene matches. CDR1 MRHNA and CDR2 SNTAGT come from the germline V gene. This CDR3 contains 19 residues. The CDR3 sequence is CASSDSYFVTGVMDQPQHF. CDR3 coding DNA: TGTGCCAGCAGTGACTCCTACTTTGTAACAGGGGTTATGGATCAGCCCCAGCATTTT.

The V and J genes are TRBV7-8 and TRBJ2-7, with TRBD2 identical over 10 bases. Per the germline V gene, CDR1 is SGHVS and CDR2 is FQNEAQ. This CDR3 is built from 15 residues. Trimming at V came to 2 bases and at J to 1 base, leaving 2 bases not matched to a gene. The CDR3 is CASSLRLAGSYEQYF. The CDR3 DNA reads TGTGCCAGCAGCTTAAGACTAGCGGGTTCCTACGAGCAGTACTTC.

DNA for the CDR3: TGTGCCAGCAGAGGGGGGGGGATGGACAGTTTTTATGGCTACACCTTC. Its translation: CASRGGGMDSFYGYTF. The V gene is TRBV5-4, the J gene TRBJ1-2, with a tentative D call TRBD1 (6 bases). V was shortened by 5 bases and J by 5 bases, with 22 bases between the two germline ends. From germline, CDR1 is SGHNT and CDR2 YYREEE (reference sequence). This CDR3 has 16 residues. The variable domain in full, completed from reference TRBV5-4 and TRBJ1-2, reads ETGVTQSPTHLIKTRGQQVTLRCSSQSGHNTVSWYQQALGQGPQFIFQYYREEENGRGNFPPRFSGLQFPNYSSELNVNALELDDSALYLCASRGGGMDSFYGYTFGSGTRLTVV.

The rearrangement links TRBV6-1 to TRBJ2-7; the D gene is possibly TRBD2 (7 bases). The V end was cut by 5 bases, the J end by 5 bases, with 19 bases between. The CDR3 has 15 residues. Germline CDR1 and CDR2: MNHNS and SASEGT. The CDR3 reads CASSFLRLGGDEQYF. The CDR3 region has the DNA TGTGCCAGCAGTTTCCTCCGACTAGGGGGGGACGAGCAGTACTTC.

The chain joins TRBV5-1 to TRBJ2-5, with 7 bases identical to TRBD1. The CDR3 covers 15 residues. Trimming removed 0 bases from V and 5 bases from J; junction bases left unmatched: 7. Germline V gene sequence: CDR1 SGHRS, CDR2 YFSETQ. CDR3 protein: CASSLGDRVMETQYF. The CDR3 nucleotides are TGCGCCAGCAGCTTGGGAGACAGGGTAATGGAGACCCAGTACTTC.

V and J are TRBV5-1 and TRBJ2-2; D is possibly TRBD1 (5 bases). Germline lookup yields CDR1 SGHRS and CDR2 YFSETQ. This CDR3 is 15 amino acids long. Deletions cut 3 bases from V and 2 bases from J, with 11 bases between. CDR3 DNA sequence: TGCGCCAGCAGCTCCAGGGTAGGAAACACCGGGGAGCTGTTTTTT. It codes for CASSSRVGNTGELFF.

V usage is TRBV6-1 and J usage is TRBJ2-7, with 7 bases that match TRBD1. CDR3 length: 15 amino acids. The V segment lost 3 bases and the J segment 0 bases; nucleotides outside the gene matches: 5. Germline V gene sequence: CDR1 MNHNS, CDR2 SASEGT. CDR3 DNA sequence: TGTGCCAGCAGTGATTCCGGGACAGACTCCTACGAGCAGTACTTC. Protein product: CASSDSGTDSYEQYF.

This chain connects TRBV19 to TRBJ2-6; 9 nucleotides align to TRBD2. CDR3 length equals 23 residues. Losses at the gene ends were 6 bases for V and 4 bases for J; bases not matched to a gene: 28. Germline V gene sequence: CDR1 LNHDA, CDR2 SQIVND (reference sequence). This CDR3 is CASRPALGTSSGTLLAGANVLTF. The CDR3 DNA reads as TGTGCCAGTAGACCCGCCTTAGGCACCTCTAGCGGGACCCTACTTGCGGGGGCCAACGTCCTGACTTTC.

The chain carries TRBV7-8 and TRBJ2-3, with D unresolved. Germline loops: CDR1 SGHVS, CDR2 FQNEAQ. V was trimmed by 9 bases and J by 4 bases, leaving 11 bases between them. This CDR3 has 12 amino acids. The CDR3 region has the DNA TGTGCCAGTCAATGGTCGGCAGATACGCAGTATTTT. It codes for CASQWSADTQYF.

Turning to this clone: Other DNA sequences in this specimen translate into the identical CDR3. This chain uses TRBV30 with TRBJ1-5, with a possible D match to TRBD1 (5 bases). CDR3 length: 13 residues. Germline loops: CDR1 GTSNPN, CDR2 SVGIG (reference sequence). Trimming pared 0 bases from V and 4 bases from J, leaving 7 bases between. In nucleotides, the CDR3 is TGTGCCTGGAGTGTACGGGGGAATCAGCCCCAGCATTTT. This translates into CAWSVRGNQPQHF.

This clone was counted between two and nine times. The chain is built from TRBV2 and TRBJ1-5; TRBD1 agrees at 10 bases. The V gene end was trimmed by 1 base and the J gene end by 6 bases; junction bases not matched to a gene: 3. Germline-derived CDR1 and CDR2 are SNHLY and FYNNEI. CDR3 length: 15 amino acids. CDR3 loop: CASSEEWTGGQPQHF. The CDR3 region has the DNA TGTGCCAGCAGTGAAGAGTGGACAGGGGGTCAGCCCCAGCATTTT.